This passage covers 26 T cell receptor beta chains from one sample sequenced in a study of T cell changes during pregnancy in multiple sclerosis. Libraries were prepared by immunoSEQ multiplex PCR; TCRdb keeps only in-frame clonotypes and omits some of them. Of 80,000 to 130,000 clones listed, about 94% are singletons. The sequences come from peripheral blood, collected before pregnancy. The receptors come from a female donor with multiple sclerosis, enrolled in a pregnancy study.

The chain recombines TRBV10-2 with TRBJ1-1; D might be TRBD1 (5 bases). The CDR3 loop spans 13 amino acids. The V end lost 5 bases, the J end lost 5 bases, and 12 bases lay between the germline ends. In germline, CDR1 is WSHSY, CDR2 SAAADI. The CDR3: CASSYRDSTEAFF. The CDR3 DNA reads as TGCGCCAGCAGTTACCGGGACTCGACTGAAGCTTTCTTT.

The chain carries TRBV7-9 and TRBJ1-1; 7 bases agree with TRBD1. The V segment lost 7 bases and the J segment 11 bases; nucleotides outside the gene matches: 16. CDR3 size: 14 residues. The germline gives CDR1 SEHNR, CDR2 FQNEAQ (reference sequence). As DNA, the CDR3 is TGTGCCAGCATCGAGACAGGGAAAGGGGTTGGCGCTTTCTTT. Encoded protein: CASIETGKGVGAFF.

The chain is built from TRBV29-1 and TRBJ2-7; D is possibly TRBD2 (5 bases). Germline values: CDR1 SQVTM, CDR2 ANQGSEA. Trimming removed 4 bases from V and 5 bases from J, with 12 bases in between. This CDR3 spans 12 amino acids. The CDR3 protein is CSVVGDSHEQYF. The DNA of the CDR3 is TGCAGCGTTGTCGGGGATTCCCACGAGCAGTACTTC.

The gene calls are TRBV19 and TRBJ2-7; 9 bases match TRBD1. With V trimmed by 5 bases and J by 5 bases, 4 bases remained unmatched. Germline V CDR1 and CDR2: LNHDA, SQIVND (reference sequence). This CDR3 has 13 amino acids. CDR3 sequence reads: CASSDRDRDEQYF. The DNA for the CDR3 is TGTGCCAGTAGTGACCGGGACAGGGACGAGCAGTACTTC.

This clone was picked up one time. The chain combines TRBV25-1 with TRBJ2-5, with 14 bases lining up with TRBD2. Trimming removed 2 bases from V and 4 bases from J; junction bases left unmatched: 6. Germline CDR1 MGHDK, CDR2 SYGVNS. This CDR3 is 17 amino acids long. For the CDR3, the DNA is TGTGCCAGCAGTGAAGAAGAGACTAGCGGGAGGGGAGAGACCCAGTACTTC. The encoded protein is CASSEEETSGRGETQYF.

The V and J genes are TRBV5-1 and TRBJ2-7; D perhaps matches TRBD1 (6 bases). The CDR3 has 14 residues. CDR1 is SGHRS, CDR2 YFSETQ, per germline. The V and J ends lost 1 base and 2 bases respectively, with 10 bases between them. This chain's CDR3 is CASSLSGDPYEQYF. In DNA, the CDR3 is TGCGCCAGCAGCTTGTCAGGGGATCCCTACGAGCAGTACTTC.

The chain joins TRBV19 to TRBJ1-1; 10 bases are shared with TRBD1. V was clipped by 4 bases and J by 4 bases; unmatched bases: 3. The CDR3 totals 14 residues. Germline values: CDR1 LNHDA, CDR2 SQIVND (reference sequence). The CDR3 region has the DNA TGTGCCAGTAGTACTCGACAGGGGGCCACTGAAGCTTTCTTT. This translates into CASSTRQGATEAFF. The full variable domain, with the rest looked up from reference TRBV19 and TRBJ1-1, is DGGITQSPKYLFRKEGQNVTLSCEQNLNHDAMYWYRQDPGQGLRLIYYSQIVNDFQKGDIAEGYSVSREKKESFPLTVTSAQKNPTAFYLCASSTRQGATEAFFGQGTRLTVV.

J is TRBJ1-1 and V is TRBV11-2; 7 bases agree with TRBD1. This CDR3 comprises 14 residues. V gave up 2 bases and J gave up 6 bases; unmatched junction bases: 6. Per germline, CDR1 SGHAT and CDR2 FQNNGV. CDR3 in amino acids: CASSLKTGSSEAFF. The CDR3 DNA follows: TGTGCCAGCAGCTTAAAGACAGGGAGTTCTGAAGCTTTCTTT. The full variable domain, rest sourced from reference TRBV11-2 and TRBJ1-1, is EAGVAQSPRYKIIEKRQSVAFWCNPISGHATLYWYQQILGQGPKLLIQFQNNGVVDDSQLPKDRFSAERLKGVDSTLKIQPAKLEDSAVYLCASSLKTGSSEAFFGQGTRLTVV.

The V gene is TRBV2, the J gene TRBJ1-2; D is perhaps TRBD1 (5 bases). From germline, CDR1 is SNHLY and CDR2 FYNNEI. V was trimmed by 6 bases and J by 8 bases, leaving 19 bases between them. The CDR3 has 14 residues. This chain's CDR3 is CASSVLPSGGGYTF. The CDR3 nucleotides are TGTGCCAGCAGCGTCCTTCCCAGTGGGGGGGGCTACACCTTC.

This rearrangement joins TRBV5-4 to TRBJ2-1, with TRBD2 matching over 7 bases. The ends lost 3 bases at V and 6 bases at J; junction bases unmatched: 9. This CDR3 has 15 amino acids. CDR1 and CDR2 from the germline V gene are SGHNT and YYREEE (reference sequence). CDR3: CASSSAGTTVNEQFF. DNA for the CDR3: TGTGCCAGCAGCTCGGCCGGGACTACGGTCAATGAGCAGTTCTTC.

The chain combines TRBV19 with TRBJ1-5; 9 bases agree with TRBD1. CDR1 is LNHDA, CDR2 SQIVND, per germline (reference sequence). The ends lost 9 bases at V and 7 bases at J; junction bases unmatched: 7. The CDR3 consists of 13 residues. DNA of the CDR3: TGTGCCAGCCAAGGGACAGGGAGCCAGCCCCAGCATTTT. Translation gives CASQGTGSQPQHF.

This chain links TRBV5-1 with TRBJ2-7; tentative D call: TRBD1 (5 bases). With 0 bases removed from V and 3 bases from J, the gap between germline ends came to 13 bases. CDR1 is SGHRS, CDR2 YFSETQ, per germline. This CDR3 spans 15 amino acids. This chain's CDR3 is CASSLEGSARYEQYF. CDR3 DNA: TGCGCCAGCAGCTTGGAGGGGTCGGCTCGCTACGAGCAGTACTTC. Combining the CDR3 with reference TRBV5-1 and TRBJ2-7 gives the whole variable domain KAGVTQTPRYLIKTRGQQVTLSCSPISGHRSVSWYQQTPGQGLQFLFEYFSETQRNKGNFPGRFSGRQFSNSRSEMNVSTLELGDSALYLCASSLEGSARYEQYFGPGTRLTVT.

This CDR3 reads CASSVDSGRISYEQYF. The CDR3 nucleotides read TGTGCCAGCAGCGTAGATAGCGGGAGAATCTCCTACGAGCAGTACTTC. The chain recombines TRBV7-6 with TRBJ2-7; 9 bases agree with TRBD2. CDR1 and CDR2 from the germline V gene are SGHVS and FNYEAQ. The V gene end was trimmed by 5 bases and the J gene end by 0 bases; junction bases not matched to a gene: 8. This CDR3 spans 16 amino acids. Combining the CDR3 with reference TRBV7-6 and TRBJ2-7 gives the whole variable domain GAGVSQSPRYKVTKRGQDVALRCDPISGHVSLYWYRQALGQGPEFLTYFNYEAQQDKSGLPNDRFSAERPEGSISTLTIQRTEQRDSAMYRCASSVDSGRISYEQYFGPGTRLTVT.

The genes are TRBV7-9 and TRBJ1-2; D ambiguous. The CDR3 sequence is 11 residues long. The germline CDR1 and CDR2 sequences are SEHNR and FQNEAQ (reference sequence). Trimming pared 5 bases from V and 5 bases from J, leaving 6 bases between. This CDR3 reads CASSGAYGYTF. The CDR3 nucleotides are TGTGCCAGCAGCGGAGCGTATGGCTACACCTTC.

The chain's CDR3 is CASSVEAGRGYTF. DNA for the CDR3: TGTGCCAGCAGCGTAGAGGCAGGGCGTGGCTACACCTTC. The V and J genes are TRBV9 and TRBJ1-2; perhaps TRBD1 as D (5 bases). The germline V and J ends were trimmed by 0 bases and 7 bases, with 10 bases remaining between them. Germline V gene data show CDR1 as SGDLS and CDR2 as YYNGEE. The CDR3 is 13 residues long.

The V gene is TRBV20-1, the J gene TRBJ1-1; no reliable D call. This CDR3 spans 10 amino acids. The germline gives CDR1 DFQATT, CDR2 SNEGSKA (reference sequence). V was pared by 0 bases and J by 10 bases, with 6 bases between. CDR3 sequence: CSARDVAAFF. CDR3 coding DNA: TGCAGTGCTAGAGATGTGGCAGCTTTCTTT.

The gene calls are TRBV2 and TRBJ2-3, with 8 bases identical to TRBD2. Germline CDR1 and CDR2: SNHLY and FYNNEI. The CDR3 loop spans 14 amino acids. Trimming cost V 11 bases and J 3 bases; bases outside gene matches: 10. The CDR3 sequence is CALRGGVGTDTQYF. DNA of the CDR3: TGTGCCCTTCGGGGGGGAGTGGGTACAGATACGCAGTATTTT. The entire variable domain, with the rest obtained from reference TRBV2 and TRBJ2-3, is as follows: EPEVTQTPSHQVTQMGQEVILRCVPISNHLYFYWYRQILGQKVEFLVSFYNNEISEKSEIFDDQFSVERPDGSNFTLKIRSTKLEDSAMYFCALRGGVGTDTQYFGPGTRLTVL.

V and J are TRBV2 and TRBJ1-5, with TRBD1 matching over 7 bases. With V trimmed by 6 bases and J by 4 bases, 6 bases remained unmatched. CDR1 and CDR2 from the germline V gene are SNHLY and FYNNEI. The CDR3 is made up of 14 amino acids. CDR3 nucleotide sequence: TGTGCCAGCAGGCGGGACAGTTCGAATCAGCCCCAGCATTTT. Protein product: CASRRDSSNQPQHF. The complete variable domain, with remaining parts taken from reference TRBV2 and TRBJ1-5, reads EPEVTQTPSHQVTQMGQEVILRCVPISNHLYFYWYRQILGQKVEFLVSFYNNEISEKSEIFDDQFSVERPDGSNFTLKIRSTKLEDSAMYFCASRRDSSNQPQHFGDGTRLSIL.

This sequence joins TRBV7-2 and TRBJ2-1, with TRBD2 as a possible D gene (5 bases). The CDR3 has 12 amino acids. Trimming shortened V by 6 bases and J by 8 bases, and 11 bases separated the two germline ends. The germline V gene has CDR1 SGHTA and CDR2 FQGNSA. CDR3 protein: CASRGLAHEQFF. The CDR3 coding sequence is TGTGCCAGCAGAGGACTGGCCCATGAGCAGTTCTTC.

The rearrangement uses TRBV18 and TRBJ2-1; 10 bases are shared with TRBD2. The length of the CDR3 is 15 residues. J lost 8 bases, V lost 4 bases, and 8 bases had no gene match. Per the germline V gene, CDR1 is KGHSH and CDR2 is LQKENI. CDR3 nucleotides: TGTGCCAGCTCACTGCTAGCGGGAGATAGCGATGAGCAGTTCTTC. Residues: CASSLLAGDSDEQFF.

V usage is TRBV6-1 and J usage is TRBJ2-7; 7 bases are shared with TRBD2. The germline V gene encodes CDR1 MNHNS and CDR2 SASEGT. V shed 4 bases, J shed 6 bases, and the junction held 12 bases outside the gene matches. The CDR3 loop spans 15 amino acids. The CDR3 sequence: CASSVSAGPGGEQYF. For the CDR3, the DNA is TGTGCCAGCAGTGTGTCAGCGGGACCGGGGGGCGAGCAGTACTTC.

The chain recombines TRBV15 with TRBJ2-1, with a possible D match to TRBD2 (6 bases). This CDR3 contains 14 residues. CDR1 LNHNV and CDR2 YYDKDF come from the germline V gene (reference sequence). V was pared by 7 bases and J by 4 bases, with 14 bases between. The CDR3 region is CATNTGVGYNEQFF. CDR3 sequence (DNA): TGTGCCACCAACACGGGAGTCGGGTACAATGAGCAGTTCTTC.

The genes are TRBV7-9 and TRBJ1-5; D remains ambiguous. Trimming stripped 6 bases from V and 3 bases from J, with 9 bases between. CDR1 SEHNR and CDR2 FQNEAQ come from the germline V gene (reference sequence). The CDR3 is made up of 13 amino acids. The DNA for the CDR3 is TGTGCCAGCAGTCCCGGGTCCAATCAGCCCCAGCATTTT. This gives the protein CASSPGSNQPQHF.

This clone was detected only once. The same CDR3 can be traced to other DNA sequences in this sample. The chain uses TRBV19 and TRBJ2-7, with D maybe TRBD1 (6 bases). With 6 bases removed from V and 0 bases from J, the gap between germline ends came to 9 bases. There are 13 residues in the CDR3. The germline CDR1 and CDR2 sequences are LNHDA and SQIVND (reference sequence). The CDR3 DNA sequence: TGTGCCAGTAGCGGGACACTCTCCTACGAGCAGTACTTC. Its protein is CASSGTLSYEQYF.

V and J are TRBV29-1 and TRBJ2-1; 8 nucleotides agree with TRBD2. Germline V gene lookup returns CDR1 SQVTM and CDR2 ANQGSEA. The CDR3 is 13 amino acids. V was pared by 4 bases and J by 6 bases, with 5 bases of the junction left unmatched. This chain's CDR3 is CSVAGTRGNEQFF. In DNA, the CDR3 is TGCAGCGTTGCCGGGACTAGAGGCAATGAGCAGTTCTTC.

The sample holds one count of this clone. V gene TRBV19 combines with J gene TRBJ1-2; D uncertain. V lost 11 bases and J 5 bases, leaving 18 bases between the germline ends. Germline V gene data show CDR1 as LNHDA and CDR2 as SQIVND (reference sequence). The CDR3 consists of 13 residues. The CDR3 DNA follows: TGTGCCTCCTCCCGCCTGGGGAGTTATGGCTACACCTTC. Residues: CASSRLGSYGYTF.